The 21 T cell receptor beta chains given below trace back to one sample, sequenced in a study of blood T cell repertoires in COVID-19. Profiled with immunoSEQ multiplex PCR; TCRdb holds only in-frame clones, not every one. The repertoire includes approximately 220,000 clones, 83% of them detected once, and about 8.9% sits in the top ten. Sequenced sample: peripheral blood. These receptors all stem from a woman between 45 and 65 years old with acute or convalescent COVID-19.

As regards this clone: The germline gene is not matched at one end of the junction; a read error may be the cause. The CDR3 DNA follows: TGTGCTAGCAGCTACGGACTAGCGGGGAACGCAGATACGCAGTATTTT. It yields the protein CASSYGLAGNADTQYF. The chain couples TRBV7-7 to TRBJ2-3; 12 bases align to TRBD2. The CDR3 is made up of 16 amino acids. CDR1 and CDR2 from the germline V gene are SSHAT and FNYEAQ (reference sequence).

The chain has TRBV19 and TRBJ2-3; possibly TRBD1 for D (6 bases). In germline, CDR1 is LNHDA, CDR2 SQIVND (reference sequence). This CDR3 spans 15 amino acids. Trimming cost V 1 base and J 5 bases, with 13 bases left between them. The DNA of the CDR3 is TGTGCCAGTAGTATAGCCGGGACATTAGGAGATACGCAGTATTTT. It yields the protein CASSIAGTLGDTQYF.

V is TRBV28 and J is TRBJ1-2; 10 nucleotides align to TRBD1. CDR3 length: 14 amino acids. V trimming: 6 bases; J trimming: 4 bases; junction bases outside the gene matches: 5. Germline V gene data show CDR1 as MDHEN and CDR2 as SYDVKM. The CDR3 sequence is CASRKGQGSYGYTF. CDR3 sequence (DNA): TGTGCCAGCAGAAAGGGACAGGGGAGCTATGGCTACACCTTC.

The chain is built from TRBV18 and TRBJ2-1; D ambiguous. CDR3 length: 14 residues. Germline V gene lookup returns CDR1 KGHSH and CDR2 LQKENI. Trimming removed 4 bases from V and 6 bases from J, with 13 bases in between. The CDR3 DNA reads TGTGCCAGCTCACGTCCCACCACAGTCAATGAGCAGTTCTTC. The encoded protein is CASSRPTTVNEQFF.

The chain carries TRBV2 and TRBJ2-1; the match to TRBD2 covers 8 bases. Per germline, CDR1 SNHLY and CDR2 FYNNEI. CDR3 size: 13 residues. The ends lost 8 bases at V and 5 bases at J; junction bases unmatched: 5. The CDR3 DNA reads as TGTGCCAGCCTCGGGAGGGGTAACAATGAGCAGTTCTTC. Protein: CASLGRGNNEQFF.

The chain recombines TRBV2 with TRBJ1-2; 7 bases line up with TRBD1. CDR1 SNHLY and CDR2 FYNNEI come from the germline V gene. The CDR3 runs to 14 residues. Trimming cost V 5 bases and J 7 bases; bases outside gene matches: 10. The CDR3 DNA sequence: TGTGCCAGCAGTCAGTTGACAGGGAGAGTTGGCTACACCTTC. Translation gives CASSQLTGRVGYTF.

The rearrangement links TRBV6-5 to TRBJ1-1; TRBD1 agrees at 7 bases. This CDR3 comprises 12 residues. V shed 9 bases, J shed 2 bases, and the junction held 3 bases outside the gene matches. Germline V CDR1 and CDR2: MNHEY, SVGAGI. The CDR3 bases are TGTGCCAGTGGGACAGACAACACTGAAGCTTTCTTT. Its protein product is CASGTDNTEAFF.

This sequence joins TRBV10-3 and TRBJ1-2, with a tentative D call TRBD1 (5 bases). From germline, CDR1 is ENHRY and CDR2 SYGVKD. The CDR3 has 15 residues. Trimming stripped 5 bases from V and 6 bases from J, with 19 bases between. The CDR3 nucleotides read TGTGCCATCAGTAATGAAGGGGTCGCGGTTGATGGCTACACCTTC. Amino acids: CAISNEGVAVDGYTF.

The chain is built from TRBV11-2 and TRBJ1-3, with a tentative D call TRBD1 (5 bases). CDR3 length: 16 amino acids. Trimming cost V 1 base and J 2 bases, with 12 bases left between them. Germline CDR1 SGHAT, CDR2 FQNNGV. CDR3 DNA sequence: TGTGCCAGCAGCTTAGTGGGGGGTCTTCCTGGAAACACCATATATTTT. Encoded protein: CASSLVGGLPGNTIYF.

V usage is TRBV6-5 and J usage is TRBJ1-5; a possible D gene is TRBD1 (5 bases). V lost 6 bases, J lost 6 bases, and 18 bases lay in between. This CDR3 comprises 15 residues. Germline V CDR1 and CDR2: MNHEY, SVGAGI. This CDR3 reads CASSFDGGSTQPQHF. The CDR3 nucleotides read TGTGCCAGCAGCTTTGACGGGGGTTCTACTCAGCCCCAGCATTTT.

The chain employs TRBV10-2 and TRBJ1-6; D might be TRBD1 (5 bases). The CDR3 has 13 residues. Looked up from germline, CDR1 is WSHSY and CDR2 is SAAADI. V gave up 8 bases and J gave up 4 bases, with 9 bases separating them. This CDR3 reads CASVRGYNSPLHF. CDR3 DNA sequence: TGCGCCAGCGTTAGGGGTTATAATTCACCCCTCCACTTT.

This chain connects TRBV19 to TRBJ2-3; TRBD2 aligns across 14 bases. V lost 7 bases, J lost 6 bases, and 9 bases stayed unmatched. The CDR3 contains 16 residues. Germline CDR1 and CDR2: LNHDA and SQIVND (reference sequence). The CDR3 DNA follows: TGTGCCAGTACCCCGACTAGCGGGAGGGCCATGGATACGCAGTATTTT. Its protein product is CASTPTSGRAMDTQYF.

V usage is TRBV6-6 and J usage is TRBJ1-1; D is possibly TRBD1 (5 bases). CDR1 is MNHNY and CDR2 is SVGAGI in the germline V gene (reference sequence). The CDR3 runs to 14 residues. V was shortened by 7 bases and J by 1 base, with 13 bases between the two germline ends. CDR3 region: CASTLQAPNTEAFF. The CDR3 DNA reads TGTGCCAGCACCTTACAGGCACCGAACACTGAAGCTTTCTTT.

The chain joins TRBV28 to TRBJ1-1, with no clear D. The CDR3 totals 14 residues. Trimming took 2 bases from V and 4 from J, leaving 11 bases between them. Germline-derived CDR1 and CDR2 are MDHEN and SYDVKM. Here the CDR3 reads CASSLREGITEAFF. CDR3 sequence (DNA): TGTGCCAGCAGTTTACGGGAGGGTATCACTGAAGCTTTCTTT.

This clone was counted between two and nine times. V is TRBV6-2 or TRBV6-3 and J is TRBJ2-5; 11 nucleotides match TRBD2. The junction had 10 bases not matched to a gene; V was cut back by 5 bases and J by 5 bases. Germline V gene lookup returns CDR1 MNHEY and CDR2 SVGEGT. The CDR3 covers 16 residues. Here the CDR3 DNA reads TGTGCCAGCAGTCCCCTAGCGGGAGGCCGGGGGGAGACCCAGTACTTC. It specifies CASSPLAGGRGETQYF.

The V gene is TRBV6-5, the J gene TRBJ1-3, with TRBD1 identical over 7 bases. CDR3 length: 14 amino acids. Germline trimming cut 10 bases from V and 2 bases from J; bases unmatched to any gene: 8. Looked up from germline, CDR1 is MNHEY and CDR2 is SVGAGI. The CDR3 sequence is CATVDRDAGNTIYF. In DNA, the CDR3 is TGTGCCACCGTAGACAGGGATGCTGGAAACACCATATATTTT.

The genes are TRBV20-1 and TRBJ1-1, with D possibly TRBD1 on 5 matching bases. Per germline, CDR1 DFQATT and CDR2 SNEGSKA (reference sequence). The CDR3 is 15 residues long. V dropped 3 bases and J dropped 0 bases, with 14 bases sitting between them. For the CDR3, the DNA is TGCAGTGCTAGTATACAGGAAAACATGAACACTGAAGCTTTCTTT. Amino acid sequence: CSASIQENMNTEAFF.

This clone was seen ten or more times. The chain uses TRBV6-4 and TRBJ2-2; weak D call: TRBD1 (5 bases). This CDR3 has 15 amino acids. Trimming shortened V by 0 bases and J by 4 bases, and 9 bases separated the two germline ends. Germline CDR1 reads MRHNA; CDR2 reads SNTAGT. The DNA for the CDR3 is TGTGCCAGCAGTGACTCGGTTCAGGGCACCGGGGAGCTGTTTTTT. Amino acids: CASSDSVQGTGELFF.

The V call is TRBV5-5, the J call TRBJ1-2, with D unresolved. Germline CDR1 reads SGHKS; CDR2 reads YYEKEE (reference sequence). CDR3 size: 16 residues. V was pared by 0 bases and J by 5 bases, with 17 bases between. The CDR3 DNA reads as TGTGCCAGCAGCTTGGGAGCGATGGGCAGCGGGTATGGCTACACCTTC. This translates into CASSLGAMGSGYGYTF.

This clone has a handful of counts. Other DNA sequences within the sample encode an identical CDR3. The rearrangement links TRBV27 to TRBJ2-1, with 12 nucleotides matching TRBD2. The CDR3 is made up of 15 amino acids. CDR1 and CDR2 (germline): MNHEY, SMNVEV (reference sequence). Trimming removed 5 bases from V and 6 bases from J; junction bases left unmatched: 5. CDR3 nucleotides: TGTGCCAGCAGTCCCGGGACTAGCGGGTCCAATGAGCAGTTCTTC. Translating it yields CASSPGTSGSNEQFF.

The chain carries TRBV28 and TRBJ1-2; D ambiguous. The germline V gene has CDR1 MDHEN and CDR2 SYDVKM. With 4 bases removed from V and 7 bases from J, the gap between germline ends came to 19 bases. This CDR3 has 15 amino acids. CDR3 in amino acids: CASSSPSGGRGGYTF. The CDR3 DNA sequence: TGTGCCAGCAGTTCGCCCTCGGGAGGGCGGGGTGGCTACACCTTC.